Shown below are 12 T cell receptor beta chains from a single sample sequenced in a study of blood T cell repertoires in COVID-19. The assay was immunoSEQ multiplex PCR, and TCRdb's table has in-frame clones only and misses some. Here the sample spans about half a million clones, 89% being singletons. Material: peripheral blood. The receptors stem from a young man with COVID-19, enrolled during active disease.

The V call is TRBV30, the J call TRBJ2-7; TRBD2 is a possible D gene (6 bases). Germline V CDR1 and CDR2: GTSNPN, SVGIG (reference sequence). There are 15 residues in the CDR3. V lost 0 bases and J lost 2, with 14 bases in between. CDR3 coding DNA: TGTGCCTGGAGTGTACAGGCGGGACCAACCTACGAGCAGTACTTC. As protein: CAWSVQAGPTYEQYF.

This clone has a single count. The junction departs from germline at one end; a sequencing error may be responsible. The chain employs TRBV29-1 and TRBJ2-7, with 10 bases that match TRBD1. CDR1 and CDR2 from the germline V gene are SQVTM and ANQGSEA. This CDR3 is built from 14 residues. CDR3 loop: CSVQEGTGEREQYF. The DNA for the CDR3 is TGCAGCGTTCAAGAGGGGACAGGGGAACGCGAGCAGTACTTC.

The chain has TRBV2 and TRBJ2-2; 8 bases map to TRBD1. From germline, CDR1 is SNHLY and CDR2 FYNNEI. With V trimmed by 7 bases and J by 3 bases, 4 bases remained unmatched. This CDR3 contains 14 residues. As DNA, the CDR3 is TGTGCCAGCACCGGACAGGGATACACCGGGGAGCTGTTTTTT. It encodes CASTGQGYTGELFF.

This chain connects TRBV19 to TRBJ2-5, with D possibly TRBD2 on 5 matching bases. The germline V gene has CDR1 LNHDA and CDR2 SQIVND (reference sequence). The CDR3 extends over 13 amino acids. The germline V and J ends were trimmed by 9 bases and 0 bases, with 11 bases remaining between them. This CDR3 is CASAGLYQETQYF. In DNA form, the CDR3 reads TGTGCCAGCGCGGGCCTGTACCAAGAGACCCAGTACTTC.

The chain recombines TRBV28 with TRBJ1-6, with 7 bases identical to TRBD1. The CDR3 is made up of 17 amino acids. Unmatched junction bases numbered 16, after V lost 4 bases and J lost 10 bases. Germline V gives CDR1 MDHEN, CDR2 SYDVKM. The CDR3 region is CASSSWGNDRASSPLHF. The CDR3 region has the DNA TGTGCCAGCAGTTCTTGGGGGAACGACAGGGCAAGCTCACCCCTCCACTTT. The complete variable domain, with remaining parts taken from reference TRBV28 and TRBJ1-6, reads DVKVTQSSRYLVKRTGEKVFLECVQDMDHENMFWYRQDPGLGLRLIYFSYDVKMKEKGDIPEGYSVSREKKERFSLILESASTNQTSMYLCASSSWGNDRASSPLHFGNGTRLTVT.

The table lists this clone with a few counts. This sequence joins TRBV19 and TRBJ2-1; possible D gene TRBD1, 5 bases. V lost 6 bases and J lost 10, with 16 bases in between. Germline CDR1 LNHDA, CDR2 SQIVND (reference sequence). This CDR3 region has 13 residues. CDR3 sequence: CASSPTPAGEQFF. The DNA of the CDR3 is TGTGCCAGTAGCCCGACTCCCGCAGGGGAGCAGTTCTTC.

The chain uses TRBV12-2 and TRBJ1-5; the table assigns TRBD1, which was not confirmed against the DNA. TRBV12-2 is tagged as a pseudogene. CDR3 length: 13 amino acids. CDR3 protein: CATGQGANQPQHF. The CDR3 coding sequence is TGTGCAACCGGACAGGGGGCAAATCAGCCCCAGCATTTT.

V is TRBV5-1 and J is TRBJ2-3; possible D gene TRBD2, 5 bases. The length of the CDR3 is 14 residues. V was trimmed by 2 bases and J by 1 base, leaving 8 bases between them. Germline CDR1 reads SGHRS; CDR2 reads YFSETQ. The CDR3 spells CASSLLRGTDTQYF. The CDR3 DNA reads TGCGCCAGCAGCTTATTGAGGGGCACAGATACGCAGTATTTT.

On this clone: Additional DNA sequences in this sample encode the identical CDR3. The V gene is TRBV5-1, the J gene TRBJ2-2; possibly TRBD2 for D (8 bases). This CDR3 spans 16 amino acids. Trimming shortened V by 2 bases and J by 2 bases, and 13 bases separated the two germline ends. Per the germline V gene, CDR1 is SGHRS and CDR2 is YFSETQ. The CDR3 sequence is CASSFSGTANTGELFF. Written as DNA, the CDR3 is TGCGCCAGCAGCTTTAGCGGGACAGCAAACACCGGGGAGCTGTTTTTT.

The V call is TRBV27, the J call TRBJ1-1; 11 positions match TRBD1. J was trimmed by 1 base and V by 5 bases; bases with no gene match: 6. The CDR3 is made up of 16 amino acids. Looked up from germline, CDR1 is MNHEY and CDR2 is SMNVEV (reference sequence). CDR3 DNA sequence: TGTGCCAGCAGTCCCCGGACAGGGGGCGCGAACACTGAAGCTTTCTTT. Translation: CASSPRTGGANTEAFF.

V is TRBV5-4 and J is TRBJ2-2; D uncertain. The CDR3 has 14 residues. Germline loops: CDR1 SGHNT, CDR2 YYREEE (reference sequence). The V gene lost 2 bases and the J gene lost 6 bases, with 11 bases spanning the gap. CDR3 coding DNA: TGTGCCAGCAGCTTTTCCCTATCGGCCGGGGAGCTGTTTTTT. Its protein is CASSFSLSAGELFF.

V gene TRBV24-1 combines with J gene TRBJ2-1, with a weak D call TRBD2 (6 bases). CDR1 is KGHDR, CDR2 SFDVKD, per germline. V was clipped by 3 bases and J by 9 bases, with 14 bases between them. The CDR3 is 14 residues long. Here the CDR3 reads CATSDRDSLGEQFF. Here the CDR3 DNA reads TGTGCCACCAGTGATAGGGACTCCCTCGGTGAGCAGTTCTTC.